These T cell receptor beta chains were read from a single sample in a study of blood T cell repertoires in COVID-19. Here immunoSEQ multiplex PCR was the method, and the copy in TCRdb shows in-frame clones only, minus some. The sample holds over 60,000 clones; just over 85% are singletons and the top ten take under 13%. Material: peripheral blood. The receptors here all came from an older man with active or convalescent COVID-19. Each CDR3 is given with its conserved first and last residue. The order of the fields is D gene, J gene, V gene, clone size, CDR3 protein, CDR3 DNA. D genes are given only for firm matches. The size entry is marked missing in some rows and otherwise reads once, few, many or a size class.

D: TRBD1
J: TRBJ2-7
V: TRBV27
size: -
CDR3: CASSARRTGHGDEQYF
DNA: TGTGCCAGCAGTGCCCGACGGACAGGCCATGGGGACGAGCAGTACTTC

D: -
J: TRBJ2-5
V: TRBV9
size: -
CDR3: CASSTSRGEETQYF
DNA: TGTGCCAGCAGCACCTCCCGAGGCGAAGAGACCCAGTACTTC

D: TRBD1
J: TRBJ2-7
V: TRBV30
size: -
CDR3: CAWSKDRAYEQYF
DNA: TGTGCCTGGAGTAAGGACAGGGCCTACGAGCAGTACTTC

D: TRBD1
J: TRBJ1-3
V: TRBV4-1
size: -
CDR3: CASSQFLAGGSGNTIYF
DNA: TGCGCCAGCAGCCAATTTCTGGCAGGGGGTTCTGGAAACACCATATATTTT

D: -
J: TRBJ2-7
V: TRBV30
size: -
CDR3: CAWSVPGRQTYEQYF
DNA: TGTGCCTGGAGTGTACCTGGTCGACAGACCTACGAGCAGTACTTC

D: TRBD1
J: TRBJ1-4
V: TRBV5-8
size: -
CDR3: CASRGTGRGAGKLFF
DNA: TGTGCCAGCAGAGGGACAGGGAGGGGGGCTGGGAAACTGTTTTTT

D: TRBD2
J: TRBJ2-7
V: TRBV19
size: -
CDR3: CASSTGWGGIGEQYF
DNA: TGTGCCAGTAGTACTGGATGGGGGGGAATCGGCGAGCAGTACTTC

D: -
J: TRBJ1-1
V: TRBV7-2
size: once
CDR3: CASSPGGINTEAFF
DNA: TGTGCCAGCAGCCCGGGGGGGATCAACACTGAAGCTTTCTTT

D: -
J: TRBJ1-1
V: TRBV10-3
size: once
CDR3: CAISAFTGSYAEAFF
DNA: TGTGCCATCAGTGCGTTCACGGGAAGTTACGCTGAAGCTTTCTTT

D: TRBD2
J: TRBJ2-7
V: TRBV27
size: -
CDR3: CASSSFGLAGRNVYEQYF
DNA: TGTGCCAGCAGTTCCTTCGGACTAGCGGGACGAAATGTCTACGAGCAGTACTTC

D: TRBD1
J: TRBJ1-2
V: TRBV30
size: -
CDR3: CAWNQGDSGGYTF
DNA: TGTGCCTGGAACCAAGGGGACAGCGGTGGCTACACCTTC

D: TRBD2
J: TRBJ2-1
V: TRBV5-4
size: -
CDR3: CASSDGTRTYNEQFF
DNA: TGTGCCAGCAGCGATGGGACTAGAACCTACAATGAGCAGTTCTTC

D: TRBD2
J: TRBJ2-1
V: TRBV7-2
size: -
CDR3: CASSTGLAGLSNEQFF
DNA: TGTGCCAGCAGCACTGGACTAGCGGGTCTTAGCAATGAGCAGTTCTTC

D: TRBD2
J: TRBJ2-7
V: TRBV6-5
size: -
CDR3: CASSYSGGRVAEQYF
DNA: TGTGCCAGCAGTTACTCGGGCGGGAGGGTTGCCGAGCAGTACTTC

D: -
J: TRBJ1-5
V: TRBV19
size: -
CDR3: CASSTGYNQPQHF
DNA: TGTGCCAGTAGTACAGGGTACAATCAGCCCCAGCATTTT

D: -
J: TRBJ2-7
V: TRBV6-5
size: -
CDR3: CASSYSGGTSYEQYF
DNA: TGTGCCAGCAGTTACTCGGGCGGGACCTCCTACGAGCAGTACTTC

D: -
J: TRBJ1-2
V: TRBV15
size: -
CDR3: CATSQDQGRDYGYTF
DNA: TGTGCCACCAGCCAAGACCAGGGAAGGGACTATGGCTACACCTTC

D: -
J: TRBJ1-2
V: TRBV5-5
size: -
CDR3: CASRFVTGLGGGGYTF
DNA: TGTGCCAGCAGATTCGTTACAGGGTTAGGGGGTGGTGGCTACACCTTC

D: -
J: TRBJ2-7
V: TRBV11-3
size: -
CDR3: CASSLDLTYEQYF
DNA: TGTGCCAGCAGCTTAGATCTAACCTACGAGCAGTACTTC

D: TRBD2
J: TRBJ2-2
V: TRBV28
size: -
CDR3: CASSVSGLAVNTGELFF
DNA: TGTGCCAGCAGTGTGTCGGGACTAGCGGTTAACACCGGGGAGCTGTTTTTT

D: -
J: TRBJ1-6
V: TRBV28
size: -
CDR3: CASSLWEQGNSPLHF
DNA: TGTGCCAGCAGTTTATGGGAACAGGGAAATTCACCCCTCCACTTT

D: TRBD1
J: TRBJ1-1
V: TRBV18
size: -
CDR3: CASSPRTGRTEAFF
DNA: TGTGCCAGCTCACCCCGGACAGGACGGACTGAAGCTTTCTTT

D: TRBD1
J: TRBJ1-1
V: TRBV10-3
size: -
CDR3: CAISDRGQGEAFF
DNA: TGTGCCATCAGCGACAGGGGTCAAGGTGAAGCTTTCTTT

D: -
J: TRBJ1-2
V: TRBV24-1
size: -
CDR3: CATSDLQGYGYTF
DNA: TGTGCCACCAGTGATTTACAGGGCTATGGCTACACCTTC

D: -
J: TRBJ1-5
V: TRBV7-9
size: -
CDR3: CASSLGQYSNQPQHF
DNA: TGTGCCAGCAGCTTAGGTCAGTATAGCAATCAGCCCCAGCATTTT

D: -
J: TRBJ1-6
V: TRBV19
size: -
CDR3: CASMEAAYGSPLHF
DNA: TGTGCCAGTATGGAGGCAGCCTATGGGTCACCCCTCCACTTT

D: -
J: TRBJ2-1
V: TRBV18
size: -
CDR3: CASSPGDTFSWRPIYNEQFF
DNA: TGTGCCAGCTCACCAGGGGACACGTTTAGTTGGAGACCGATTTACAATGAGCAGTTCTTC

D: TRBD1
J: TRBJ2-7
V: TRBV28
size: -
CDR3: CASSLSPGTGGRYEQYF
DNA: TGTGCCAGCAGTCTATCACCCGGGACAGGGGGACGGTACGAGCAGTACTTC

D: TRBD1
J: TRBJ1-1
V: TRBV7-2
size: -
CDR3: CASSWTGVPMNTEAFF
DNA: TGTGCCAGCAGCTGGACAGGGGTACCTATGAACACTGAAGCTTTCTTT

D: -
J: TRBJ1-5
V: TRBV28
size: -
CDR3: CASSYLRRPQHF
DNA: TGTGCCAGCAGTTATTTGAGGAGGCCCCAGCATTTT

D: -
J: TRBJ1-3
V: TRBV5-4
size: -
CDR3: CASSVEGSGNTIYF
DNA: TGTGCCAGCAGCGTAGAGGGATCTGGAAACACCATATATTTT

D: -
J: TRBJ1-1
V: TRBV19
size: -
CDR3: CASTGGVPWVAFF
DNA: TGTGCCAGTACCGGGGGGGTTCCGTGGGTAGCTTTCTTT

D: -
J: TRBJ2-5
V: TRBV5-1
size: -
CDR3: CASSERRGGQETQYF
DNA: TGCGCCAGCAGCGAGCGTCGAGGGGGCCAAGAGACCCAGTACTTC

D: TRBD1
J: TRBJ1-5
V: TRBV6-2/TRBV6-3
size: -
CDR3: CASSYGGTGFQPQHF
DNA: TGTGCCAGCAGTTACGGAGGGACAGGGTTTCAGCCCCAGCATTTT

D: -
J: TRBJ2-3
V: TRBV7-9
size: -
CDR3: CASTGGPSGLTDTQYF
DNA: TGTGCCAGCACTGGCGGGCCGAGCGGGCTCACAGATACGCAGTATTTT

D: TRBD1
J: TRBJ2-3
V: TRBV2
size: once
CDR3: CATGQAGTDTQYF
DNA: TGTGCCACGGGACAGGCAGGCACAGATACGCAGTATTTT

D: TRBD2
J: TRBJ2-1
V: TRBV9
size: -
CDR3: CASSGSGSNNEQFF
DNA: TGTGCCAGCAGCGGTAGCGGGAGTAACAATGAGCAGTTCTTC

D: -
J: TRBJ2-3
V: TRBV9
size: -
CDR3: CASSVAVSTDTQYF
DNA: TGTGCCAGCAGCGTAGCTGTGAGCACAGATACGCAGTATTTT

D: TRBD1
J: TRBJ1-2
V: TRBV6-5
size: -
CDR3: CASRPSGGQIYGYTF
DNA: TGTGCCAGCAGGCCGAGTGGGGGACAGATCTATGGCTACACCTTC

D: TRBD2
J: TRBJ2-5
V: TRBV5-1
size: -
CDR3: CASSLVGSGSWETQYF
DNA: TGCGCCAGCAGCTTGGTTGGTAGCGGGTCGTGGGAGACCCAGTACTTC

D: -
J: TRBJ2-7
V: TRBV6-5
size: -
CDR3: CASGMRRGDYEQYF
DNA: TGTGCCAGCGGTATGAGGCGGGGTGACTACGAGCAGTACTTC

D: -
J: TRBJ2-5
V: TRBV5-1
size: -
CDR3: CASSLRGLAQETQYF
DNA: TGCGCCAGCAGCTTGCGCGGGCTAGCCCAAGAGACCCAGTACTTC

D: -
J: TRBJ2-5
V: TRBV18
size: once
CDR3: CASSMGASETQYF
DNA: TGTGCCAGCTCAATGGGGGCTTCAGAGACCCAGTACTTC

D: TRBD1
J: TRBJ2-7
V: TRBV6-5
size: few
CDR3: CASTLGQGSSYEQYF
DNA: TGTGCCAGCACTTTAGGACAGGGTAGCTCCTACGAGCAGTACTTC

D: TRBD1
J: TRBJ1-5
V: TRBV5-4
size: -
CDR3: CASSLGTGGGQPQHF
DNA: TGTGCCAGCAGCTTGGGCACAGGGGGAGGACAGCCCCAGCATTTT

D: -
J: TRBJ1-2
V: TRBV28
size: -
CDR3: CAIWSPGQTAGYTF
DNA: TGTGCCATCTGGAGTCCGGGTCAGACCGCTGGCTACACCTTC

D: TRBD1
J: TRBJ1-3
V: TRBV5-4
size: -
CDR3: CASSLAGTGGNTIYF
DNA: TGTGCCAGCAGCTTGGCCGGGACAGGGGGAAACACCATATATTTT

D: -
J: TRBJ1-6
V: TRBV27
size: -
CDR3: CASNSGSYNSPLHF
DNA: TGTGCCAGCAACTCCGGGTCGTACAATTCACCCCTCCACTTT

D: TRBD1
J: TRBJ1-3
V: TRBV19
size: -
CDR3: CASSRTGVSGNTIYF
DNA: TGTGCCAGTAGTCGGACAGGAGTCTCTGGAAACACCATATATTTT